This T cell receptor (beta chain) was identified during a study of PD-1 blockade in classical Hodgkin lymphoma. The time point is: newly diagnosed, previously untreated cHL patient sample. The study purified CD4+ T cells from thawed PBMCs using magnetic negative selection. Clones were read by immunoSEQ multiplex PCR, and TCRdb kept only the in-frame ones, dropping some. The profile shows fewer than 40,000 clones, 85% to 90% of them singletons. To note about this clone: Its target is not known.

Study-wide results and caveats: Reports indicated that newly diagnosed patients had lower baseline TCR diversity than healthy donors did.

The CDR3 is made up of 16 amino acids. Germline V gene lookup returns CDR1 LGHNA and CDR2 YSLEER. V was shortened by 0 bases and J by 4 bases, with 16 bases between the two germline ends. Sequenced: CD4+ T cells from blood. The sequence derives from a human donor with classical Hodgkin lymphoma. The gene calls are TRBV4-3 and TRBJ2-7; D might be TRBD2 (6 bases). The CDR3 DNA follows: TGCGCCAGCAGCCAAGATTTTCGGCAGGGACTTTACGAGCAGTACTTC. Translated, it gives CASSQDFRQGLYEQYF.